One T cell receptor beta chain is described in this entry. Sequenced by immunoSEQ multiplex PCR; TCRdb stores in-frame clones only, minus some. Here the sample spans fewer than 130,000 clones, around 94% being singletons. These data belong to a study of T cell responses to AZD1222 COVID-19 vaccine. Looked up from germline, CDR1 is MNHEY and CDR2 is SVGAGI. The CDR3 loop spans 16 amino acids. V lost 3 bases and J lost 6; bases outside the gene matches: 9. The gene calls are TRBV6-5 and TRBJ2-2, with TRBD2 matching over 8 bases. Sequencing was performed on peripheral blood, taken on day 0 of AZD1222 vaccination. The sequence came from an adult in good health. The CDR3 loop is CASSYRGAGEPGELFF. The CDR3 DNA is TGTGCCAGCAGTTATCGCGGAGCGGGAGAACCCGGGGAGCTGTTTTTT.